The following is a T cell receptor beta chain sequence with its context. Its specificity is not known. Germline CDR1 is MNHEY and CDR2 is SVGAGI. The CDR3 is 16 amino acids. V trimming: 4 bases; J trimming: 3 bases; junction bases outside the gene matches: 8. Data came from immunoSEQ multiplex PCR; TCRdb stores just in-frame clones and leaves some out. Here the sample spans over 100,000 clones, approximately 90% being singletons. The source of the sample is a study of T cell responses to AZD1222 COVID-19 vaccine. General observations from the study: Spike-specific TCR breadth and depth were elevated following two AZD1222 doses. At baseline, seropositivity was found in only a handful of AZD1222 recipients. The study reported that nearly half of spike-specific TCRs target unmutated variant regions. None of the repertoires were sampled until the peak T cell response had passed.

This TCR derives from an adult who received the AZD1222 COVID-19 vaccine. Material: peripheral blood, obtained 28 days after the second AZD1222 dose. The chain carries TRBV6-5 and TRBJ1-4, with 7 bases fitting TRBD1. The CDR3 loop reads CASSLAWDRANEKLFF. DNA of the CDR3: TGTGCCAGCAGTTTGGCCTGGGACAGAGCTAATGAAAAACTGTTTTTT.